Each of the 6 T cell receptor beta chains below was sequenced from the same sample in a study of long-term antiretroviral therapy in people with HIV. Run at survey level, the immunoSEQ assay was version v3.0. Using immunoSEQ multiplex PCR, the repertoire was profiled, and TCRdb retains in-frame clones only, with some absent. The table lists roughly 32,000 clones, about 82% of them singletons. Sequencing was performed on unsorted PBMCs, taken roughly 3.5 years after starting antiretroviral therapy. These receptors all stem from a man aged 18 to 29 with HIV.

CDR3 loop: CASSFRSDSYEQYF. The CDR3 DNA sequence: TGTGCCAGCAGTTTCCGGTCAGACAGCTACGAGCAGTACTTC. The chain joins TRBV6-5 to TRBJ2-7; tentatively, D is TRBD1 (5 bases). Trimming stripped 4 bases from V and 3 bases from J, with 13 bases between. Per germline, CDR1 MNHEY and CDR2 SVGAGI. The CDR3 totals 14 residues.

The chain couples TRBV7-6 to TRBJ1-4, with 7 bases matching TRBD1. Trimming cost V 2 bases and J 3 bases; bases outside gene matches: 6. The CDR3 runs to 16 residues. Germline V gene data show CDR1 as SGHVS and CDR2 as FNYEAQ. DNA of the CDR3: TGTGCCAGCAGCTTACGGGGGGACAGCTCTAATGAAAAACTGTTTTTT. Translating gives CASSLRGDSSNEKLFF.

CDR3 residues: CASSSRGAPYGYTF. DNA of the CDR3: TGTGCCAGTAGTAGCCGAGGGGCCCCCTATGGCTACACCTTC. The chain joins TRBV19 to TRBJ1-2; D may be TRBD1 (5 bases). This CDR3 comprises 14 residues. Germline V lookup: CDR1 LNHDA, CDR2 SQIVND (reference sequence). V was pared by 4 bases and J by 4 bases, with 13 bases between. The full variable domain, completed using reference TRBV19 and TRBJ1-2, is DGGITQSPKYLFRKEGQNVTLSCEQNLNHDAMYWYRQDPGQGLRLIYYSQIVNDFQKGDIAEGYSVSREKKESFPLTVTSAQKNPTAFYLCASSSRGAPYGYTFGSGTRLTVV.

This CDR3 is CASSLRPGRPYGYTF. DNA for the CDR3: TGCGCCAGCAGCCTCCGGCCGGGCAGACCCTATGGCTACACCTTC. The gene calls are TRBV5-1 and TRBJ1-2; D is ambiguous. This CDR3 is 15 amino acids long. V was clipped by 4 bases and J by 4 bases, with 17 bases between them. In germline, CDR1 is SGHRS, CDR2 YFSETQ.

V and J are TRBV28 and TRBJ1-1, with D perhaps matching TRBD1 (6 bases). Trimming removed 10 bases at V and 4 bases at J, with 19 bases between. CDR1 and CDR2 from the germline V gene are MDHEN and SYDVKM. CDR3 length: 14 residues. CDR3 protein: CATRFGGTVTEAFF. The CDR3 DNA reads TGTGCCACCCGATTTGGGGGCACAGTCACTGAAGCTTTCTTT.

As DNA, the CDR3 is TGTGCCAGCAGTTTGTTGGGGACAGGTATCTTCAACTATGGCTACACCTTC. Translating it yields CASSLLGTGIFNYGYTF. J is TRBJ1-2 and V is TRBV5-4, with TRBD1 identical over 8 bases. CDR3 length: 17 residues. V lost 5 bases to trimming and J lost 2 bases; unmatched junction nucleotides: 14. CDR1 and CDR2 from the germline V gene are SGHNT and YYREEE (reference sequence). Full variable domain (missing parts from reference TRBV5-4 and TRBJ1-2): ETGVTQSPTHLIKTRGQQVTLRCSSQSGHNTVSWYQQALGQGPQFIFQYYREEENGRGNFPPRFSGLQFPNYSSELNVNALELDDSALYLCASSLLGTGIFNYGYTFGSGTRLTVV.